This TCR beta chain was recovered during a study of blood T cell repertoires in COVID-19. Here immunoSEQ multiplex PCR was the method, and the copy in TCRdb shows in-frame clones only, minus some. This table has 95,000 to 150,000 clones, just over 85% appearing once. Germline values: CDR1 SEHNR, CDR2 FQNEAQ (reference sequence). V shed 5 bases and J shed 9 bases, with 11 bases lying between them. The CDR3 runs 12 residues. The source of this sequence is a man aged 35-49 years with acute or convalescent COVID-19. V and J are TRBV7-9 and TRBJ2-1; D ambiguous. Sequences were obtained from peripheral blood. This chain's CDR3 is CASSLSFSEQFF. The CDR3 DNA reads as TGTGCCAGCAGCCTTTCGTTCAGTGAGCAGTTCTTC.